What follows are 4 T cell receptor beta chains derived from one specimen sequenced in a study of CD8+ T cells in alopecia areata. Treatment defined: oral pan-JAK inhibitor, 5-10 mg twice daily. Reverse transcribed after extraction, RNA yielded cDNA as the sequencing template. Only in-frame clones appear in the TCRdb table, and some are missing; sequencing was by immunoSEQ multiplex PCR. The sample gives roughly 250,000 clones, about 62% of which show up once; about 0.9% is in the top ten. The source was CD4+ T cells sorted from blood, collected around week 54, from a patient treated with tofacitinib. These receptors were collected from a human donor with alopecia areata.

The chain recombines TRBV2 with TRBJ2-3, with D possibly called TRBD1 or TRBD2 (6 bases each). The V gene's germline CDR1 is SNHLY and CDR2 FYNNEI. V lost 7 bases and J lost 3, with 14 bases in between. The CDR3 consists of 14 residues. The DNA of the CDR3 is TGTGCCAGCATCGACAGGAGGGCGACAGATACGCAGTATTTT. It encodes CASIDRRATDTQYF.

The chain carries TRBV4-1 and TRBJ1-4; TRBD1 agrees at 10 bases. Germline V CDR1 and CDR2: MGHRA, YSYEKL. The CDR3 is 16 amino acids. Trimming cost V 2 bases and J 10 bases; bases outside gene matches: 10. This CDR3 reads CASSQLSRDRGRKLFF. The DNA of the CDR3 is TGCGCCAGCAGCCAACTTTCCCGGGACAGGGGTAGAAAACTGTTTTTT.

This sequence joins TRBV30 and TRBJ1-1; no clear D gene. V lost 3 bases and J 4 bases, leaving 9 bases between the germline ends. The germline CDR1 and CDR2 sequences are GTSNPN and SVGIG (reference sequence). The CDR3 has 12 residues. The CDR3: CAWRLYLTEAFF. The CDR3 nucleotides read TGTGCCTGGAGGTTATACCTCACTGAAGCTTTCTTT.

Regarding this clone: This may arise from a read error, as a much more abundant clone is one base away. The chain links TRBV4-3 to TRBJ2-5, with TRBD1 as a possible D gene (6 bases). Trimming removed 3 bases from V and 1 base from J, with 6 bases in between. The length of the CDR3 is 13 residues. Germline-derived CDR1 and CDR2 are LGHNA and YSLEER. The CDR3, as DNA: TGCGCCAGCAGCCAGGACAGCCAAGAGACCCAGTACTTC. This translates into CASSQDSQETQYF.